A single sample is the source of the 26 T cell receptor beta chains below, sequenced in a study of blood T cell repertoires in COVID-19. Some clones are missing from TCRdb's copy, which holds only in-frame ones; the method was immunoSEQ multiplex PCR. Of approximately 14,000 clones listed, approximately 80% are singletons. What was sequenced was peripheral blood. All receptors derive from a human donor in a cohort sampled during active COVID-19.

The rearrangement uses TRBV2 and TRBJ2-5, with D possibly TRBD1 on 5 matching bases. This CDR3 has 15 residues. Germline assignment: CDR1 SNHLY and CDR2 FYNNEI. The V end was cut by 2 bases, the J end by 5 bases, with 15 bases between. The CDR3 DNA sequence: TGTGCCAGCAGTGAACGGAATCAGGGTTTGGAGACCCAGTACTTC. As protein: CASSERNQGLETQYF.

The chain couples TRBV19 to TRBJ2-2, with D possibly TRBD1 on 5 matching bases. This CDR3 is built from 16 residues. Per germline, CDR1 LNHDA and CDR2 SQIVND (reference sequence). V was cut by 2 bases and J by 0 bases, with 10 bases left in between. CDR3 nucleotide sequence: TGTGCCAGTAGTATACGACAGCCCGCGAACACCGGGGAGCTGTTTTTT. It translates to CASSIRQPANTGELFF.

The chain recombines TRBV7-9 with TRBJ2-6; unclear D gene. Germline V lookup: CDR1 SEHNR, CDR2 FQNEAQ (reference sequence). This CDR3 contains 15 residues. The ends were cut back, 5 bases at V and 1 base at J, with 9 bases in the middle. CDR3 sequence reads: CASSTWSSGANVLTF. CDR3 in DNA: TGTGCCAGCAGCACTTGGTCATCTGGGGCCAACGTCCTGACTTTC.

The CDR3 loop reads CASSSGQVQETQYF. The CDR3 DNA reads TGCGCCAGCAGCTCGGGACAGGTCCAAGAGACCCAGTACTTC. This chain links TRBV5-1 with TRBJ2-5; 8 nucleotides line up with TRBD1. Germline lookup yields CDR1 SGHRS and CDR2 YFSETQ. Trimming at V came to 3 bases and at J to 1 base, leaving 2 bases not matched to a gene. CDR3 size: 14 residues.

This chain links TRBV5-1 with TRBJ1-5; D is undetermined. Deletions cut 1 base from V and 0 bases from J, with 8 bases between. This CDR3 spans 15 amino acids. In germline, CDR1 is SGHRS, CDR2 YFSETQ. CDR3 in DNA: TGCGCCAGCAGCTTGTCGGGGAATAGCAATCAGCCCCAGCATTTT. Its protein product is CASSLSGNSNQPQHF.

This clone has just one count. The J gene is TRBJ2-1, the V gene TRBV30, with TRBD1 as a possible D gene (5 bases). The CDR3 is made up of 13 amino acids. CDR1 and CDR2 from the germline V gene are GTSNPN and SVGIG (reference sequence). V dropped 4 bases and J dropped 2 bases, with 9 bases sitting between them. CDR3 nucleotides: TGTGCCTGGACAGGGATTGCCTACAATGAGCAGTTCTTC. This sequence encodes CAWTGIAYNEQFF.

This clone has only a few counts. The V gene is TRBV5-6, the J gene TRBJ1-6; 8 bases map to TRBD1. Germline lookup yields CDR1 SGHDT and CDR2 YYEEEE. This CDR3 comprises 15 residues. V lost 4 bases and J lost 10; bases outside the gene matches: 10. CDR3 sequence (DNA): TGTGCCAGCAGCACTCCGGGACAGGAGGGATCACCCCTCCACTTT. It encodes CASSTPGQEGSPLHF.

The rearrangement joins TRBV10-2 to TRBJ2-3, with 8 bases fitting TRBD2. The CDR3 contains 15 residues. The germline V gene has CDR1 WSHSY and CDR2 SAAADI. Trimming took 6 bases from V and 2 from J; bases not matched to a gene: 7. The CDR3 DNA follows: TGCGCCAGCAGCGATAGCGGGGTCGTCACAGATACGCAGTATTTT. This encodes CASSDSGVVTDTQYF.

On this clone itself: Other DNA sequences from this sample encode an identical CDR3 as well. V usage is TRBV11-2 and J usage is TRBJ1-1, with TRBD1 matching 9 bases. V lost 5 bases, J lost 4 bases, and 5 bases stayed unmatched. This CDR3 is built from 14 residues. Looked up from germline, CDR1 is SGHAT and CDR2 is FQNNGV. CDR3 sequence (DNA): TGTGCCAGCAGCCTGGGACAGGGAAGCACTGAAGCTTTCTTT. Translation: CASSLGQGSTEAFF.

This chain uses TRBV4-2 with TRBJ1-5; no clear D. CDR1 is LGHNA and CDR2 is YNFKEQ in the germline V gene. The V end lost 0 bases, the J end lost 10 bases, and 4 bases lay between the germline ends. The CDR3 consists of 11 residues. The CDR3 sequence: CASSQDGPQHF. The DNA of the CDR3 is TGTGCCAGCAGCCAAGATGGCCCCCAGCATTTT.

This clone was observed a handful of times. CDR3 in amino acids: CASSPLQGNGANVLTF. The CDR3 region has the DNA TGTGCCAGTAGCCCTCTACAGGGTAACGGGGCCAACGTCCTGACTTTC. The chain joins TRBV19 to TRBJ2-6; perhaps TRBD1 as D (6 bases). CDR1 LNHDA and CDR2 SQIVND come from the germline V gene (reference sequence). The CDR3 length is 16 residues. Trimming cost V 6 bases and J 4 bases, with 16 bases left between them.

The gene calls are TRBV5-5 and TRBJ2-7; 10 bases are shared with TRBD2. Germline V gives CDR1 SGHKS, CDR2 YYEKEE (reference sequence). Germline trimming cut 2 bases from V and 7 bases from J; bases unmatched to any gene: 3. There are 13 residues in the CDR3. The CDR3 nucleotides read TGTGCCAGCAGCTTAGGACTAGCGGAAGAGCAGTACTTC. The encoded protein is CASSLGLAEEQYF.

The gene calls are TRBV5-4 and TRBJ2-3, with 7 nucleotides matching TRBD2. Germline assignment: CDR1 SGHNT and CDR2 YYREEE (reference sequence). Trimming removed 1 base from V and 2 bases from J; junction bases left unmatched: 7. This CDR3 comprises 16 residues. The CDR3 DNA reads TGTGCCAGCAGCTTGCTCGGCGGGGGAGACACAGATACGCAGTATTTT. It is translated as CASSLLGGGDTDTQYF.

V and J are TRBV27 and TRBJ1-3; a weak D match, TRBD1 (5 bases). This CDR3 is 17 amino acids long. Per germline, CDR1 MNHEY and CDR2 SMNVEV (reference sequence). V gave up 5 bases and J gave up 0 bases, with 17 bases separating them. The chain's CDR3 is CASSRTRDSSSGNTIYF. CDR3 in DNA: TGTGCCAGCAGTAGAACCCGGGACTCCTCCTCTGGAAACACCATATATTTT.

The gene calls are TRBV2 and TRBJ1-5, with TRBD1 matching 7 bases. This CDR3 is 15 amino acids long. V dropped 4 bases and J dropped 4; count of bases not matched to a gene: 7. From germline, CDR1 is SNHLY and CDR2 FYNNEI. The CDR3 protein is CASSVWKGANQPQHF. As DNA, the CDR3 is TGTGCCAGCAGTGTTTGGAAGGGGGCGAATCAGCCCCAGCATTTT.

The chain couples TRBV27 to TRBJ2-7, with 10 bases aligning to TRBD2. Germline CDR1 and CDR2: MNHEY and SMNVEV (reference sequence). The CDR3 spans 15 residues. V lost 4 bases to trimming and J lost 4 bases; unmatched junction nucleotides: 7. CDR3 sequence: CASSSTSGNVYEQYF. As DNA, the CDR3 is TGTGCCAGCAGTTCCACTAGCGGGAACGTTTACGAGCAGTACTTC.

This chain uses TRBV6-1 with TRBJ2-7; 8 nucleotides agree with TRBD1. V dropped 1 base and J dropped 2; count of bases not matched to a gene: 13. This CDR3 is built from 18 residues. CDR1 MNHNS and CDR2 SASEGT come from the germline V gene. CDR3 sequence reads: CASSEGDTGTGIPYEQYF. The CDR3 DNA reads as TGTGCCAGCAGTGAAGGGGATACCGGGACAGGAATCCCCTACGAGCAGTACTTC.

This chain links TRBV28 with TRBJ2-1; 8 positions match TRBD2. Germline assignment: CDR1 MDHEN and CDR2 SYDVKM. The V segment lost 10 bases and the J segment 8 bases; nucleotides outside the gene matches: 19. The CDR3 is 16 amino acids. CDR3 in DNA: TGTGCCACCCAGGCGTTTTCGGGCGGGAGGAACCATGAGCAGTTCTTC. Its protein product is CATQAFSGGRNHEQFF.

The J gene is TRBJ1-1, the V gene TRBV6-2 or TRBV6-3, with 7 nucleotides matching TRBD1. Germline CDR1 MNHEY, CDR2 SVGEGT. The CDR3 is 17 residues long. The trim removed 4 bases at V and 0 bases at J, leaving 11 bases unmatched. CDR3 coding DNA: TGTGCCAGCAGTTTTACGGTGGGGGACAGAGTGAACACTGAAGCTTTCTTT. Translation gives CASSFTVGDRVNTEAFF.

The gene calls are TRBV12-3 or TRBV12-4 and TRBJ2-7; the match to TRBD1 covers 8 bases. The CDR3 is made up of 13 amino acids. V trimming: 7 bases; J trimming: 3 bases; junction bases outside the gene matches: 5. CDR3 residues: CASTWTGNYEQYF. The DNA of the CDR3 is TGTGCCAGCACCTGGACAGGGAACTACGAGCAGTACTTC.

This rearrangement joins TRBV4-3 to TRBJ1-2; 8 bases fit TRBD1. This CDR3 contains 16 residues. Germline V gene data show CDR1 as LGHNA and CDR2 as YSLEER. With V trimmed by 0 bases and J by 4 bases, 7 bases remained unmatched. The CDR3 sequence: CASSQDIGQGAYGYTF. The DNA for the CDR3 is TGCGCCAGCAGCCAAGATATCGGACAGGGAGCCTATGGCTACACCTTC.

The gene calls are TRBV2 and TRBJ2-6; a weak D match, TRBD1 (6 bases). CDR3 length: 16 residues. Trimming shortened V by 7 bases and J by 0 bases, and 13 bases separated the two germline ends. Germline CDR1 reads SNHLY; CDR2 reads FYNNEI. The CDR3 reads CASIGQLISGANVLTF. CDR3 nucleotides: TGTGCCAGCATTGGACAGTTAATCTCTGGGGCCAACGTCCTGACTTTC.

The CDR3 DNA reads as TGTGCCAGCAGCAGGGTTTGGGACGAGCAGTACTTC. Its protein product is CASSRVWDEQYF. The V and J genes are TRBV6-5 and TRBJ2-7; D is possibly TRBD1 (5 bases). The CDR3 sequence is 12 residues long. Germline V gene lookup returns CDR1 MNHEY and CDR2 SVGAGI. Trimming took 6 bases from V and 5 from J, leaving 11 bases between them.

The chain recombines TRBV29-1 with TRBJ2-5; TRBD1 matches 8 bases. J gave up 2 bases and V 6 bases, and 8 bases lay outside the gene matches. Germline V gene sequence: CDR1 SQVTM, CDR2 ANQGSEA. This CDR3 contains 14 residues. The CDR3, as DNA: TGCAGCGTCCCGGACAGGGTGGGTCAAGAGACCCAGTACTTC. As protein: CSVPDRVGQETQYF.

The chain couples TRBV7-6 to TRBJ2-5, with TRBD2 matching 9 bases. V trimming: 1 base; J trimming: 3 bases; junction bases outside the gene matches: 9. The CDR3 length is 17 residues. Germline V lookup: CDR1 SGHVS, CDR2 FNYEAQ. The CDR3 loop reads CASSLGRTSGLEETQYF. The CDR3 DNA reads TGTGCCAGCAGCTTAGGGAGAACTAGCGGGTTGGAAGAGACCCAGTACTTC.

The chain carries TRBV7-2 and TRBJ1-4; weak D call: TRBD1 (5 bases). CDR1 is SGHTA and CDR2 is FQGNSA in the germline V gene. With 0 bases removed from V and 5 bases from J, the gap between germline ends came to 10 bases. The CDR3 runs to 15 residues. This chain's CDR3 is CASSLANRNNEKLFF. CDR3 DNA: TGTGCCAGCAGCTTAGCGAACAGGAACAATGAAAAACTGTTTTTT.